These 32 T cell receptor beta chains were all obtained from the same sample, sequenced in a study of CD8 T cells in Susac syndrome. cDNA came from around 0.5 to 1 ug RNA primed by random hexamers. MiXCR, run by TCRdb on the immunoSEQ multiplex PCR reads, gives a single entry per CDR3 protein. Altogether 75,000 to 95,000 distinct CDR3 sequences are present, about 91% being singletons, with the ten largest covering under 0.6%. The specimen was CD8+ T cells from PBMCs. The source is a human donor with multiple sclerosis.

This chain links TRBV13 with TRBJ1-2; D ambiguous. This CDR3 is built from 13 residues. Between the trimmed V and J ends, which lost 5 bases and 3 bases, there was a span of 10 bases. The germline gives CDR1 PRHDT, CDR2 FYEKMQ (reference sequence). CDR3 protein: CASSPGIDYGYTF. The DNA of the CDR3 is TGTGCCAGCAGCCCCGGGATCGACTATGGCTACACCTTC.

This clonotype was counted once. J is TRBJ2-2 and V is TRBV28; weak D call: TRBD2 (5 bases). CDR3 size: 11 residues. Germline V gene lookup returns CDR1 MDHEN and CDR2 SYDVKM. Between the trimmed V and J ends, which lost 6 bases and 6 bases, there was a span of 5 bases. CDR3 sequence reads: CASREAGELFF. CDR3 DNA: TGTGCCAGCAGGGAGGCCGGGGAGCTGTTTTTT.

The chain recombines TRBV18 with TRBJ2-1, with a possible D match to TRBD2 (6 bases). The CDR3 totals 17 residues. Germline CDR1 KGHSH, CDR2 LQKENI. Trimming shortened V by 3 bases and J by 0 bases, and 15 bases separated the two germline ends. The CDR3 DNA is TGTGCCAGCTCACCGCCATTGGAGGGAAGCTCCTACAATGAGCAGTTCTTC. Its protein product is CASSPPLEGSSYNEQFF.

This clonotype is labeled medium-sized (0.01 to 0.1%). CDR3 region: CASSRGQSYGYTF. CDR3 bases: TGTGCCAGCAGTAGGGGACAGAGCTATGGCTACACCTTC. This chain uses TRBV6-1 with TRBJ1-2; 7 bases align to TRBD1. The CDR3 is 13 residues long. V trimming: 5 bases; J trimming: 4 bases; junction bases outside the gene matches: 4. The germline gives CDR1 MNHNS, CDR2 SASEGT.

This chain connects TRBV27 to TRBJ2-7; TRBD1 matches at 7 bases. The V and J ends lost 3 bases and 0 bases, in that order; junction bases with no gene match: 5. Germline CDR1 and CDR2: MNHEY and SMNVEV (reference sequence). The CDR3 loop spans 15 amino acids. The CDR3 DNA is TGTGCCAGCAGTTTCCGGGACAGTTTCTCCTACGAGCAGTACTTC. It codes for CASSFRDSFSYEQYF.

The chain recombines TRBV29-1 with TRBJ1-3; TRBD1 aligns across 8 bases. Germline assignment: CDR1 SQVTM and CDR2 ANQGSEA. Trimming at V came to 3 bases and at J to 0 bases, leaving 7 bases not matched to a gene. There are 16 residues in the CDR3. CDR3 loop: CSVEDYRGNSGNTIYF. CDR3 nucleotide sequence: TGCAGCGTTGAGGACTACAGGGGGAACTCTGGAAACACCATATATTTT.

The chain carries TRBV4-1 and TRBJ2-1, with D unresolved. The CDR3 contains 17 residues. V gave up 1 base and J gave up 2 bases, with 15 bases separating them. Germline lookup yields CDR1 MGHRA and CDR2 YSYEKL. CDR3 amino acids: CASSQADLPGAYNEQFF. The DNA for the CDR3 is TGCGCCAGCAGCCAAGCTGACCTTCCTGGGGCCTACAATGAGCAGTTCTTC.

This clonotype was recorded a few times. In DNA form, the CDR3 reads TGTGCCAGCAGCTTGGGGACTAGCAGCTACGAGCAGTACTTC. As protein: CASSLGTSSYEQYF. This chain connects TRBV5-4 to TRBJ2-7; the match to TRBD2 covers 8 bases. V lost 0 bases and J lost 3; bases outside the gene matches: 2. In germline, CDR1 is SGHNT, CDR2 YYREEE (reference sequence). The CDR3 runs to 14 residues.

The V gene is TRBV6-5, the J gene TRBJ1-5; D gene ambiguous. The V and J ends lost 2 bases and 1 base respectively, with 9 bases between them. CDR1 is MNHEY and CDR2 is SVGAGI in the germline V gene. The CDR3 has 15 residues. Written as DNA, the CDR3 is TGTGCCAGCAGTTACGACCCCCCCAGCAATCAGCCCCAGCATTTT. This sequence encodes CASSYDPPSNQPQHF.

This chain links TRBV6-1 with TRBJ2-5; D unresolved. Germline assignment: CDR1 MNHNS and CDR2 SASEGT. The CDR3 is 13 residues long. The ends were cut back, 6 bases at V and 4 bases at J, with 12 bases in the middle. The CDR3 bases are TGTGCCAGCAGCCTACACCCCGCAGAGACCCAGTACTTC. Protein product: CASSLHPAETQYF.

The genes are TRBV5-4 and TRBJ2-5; possibly TRBD1 for D (5 bases). Trimming shortened V by 1 base and J by 0 bases, and 10 bases separated the two germline ends. From germline, CDR1 is SGHNT and CDR2 YYREEE (reference sequence). This CDR3 is 15 amino acids long. CDR3 protein: CASSLYRGNQETQYF. CDR3 in DNA: TGTGCCAGCAGCTTGTATAGGGGTAACCAAGAGACCCAGTACTTC.

DNA for the CDR3: TGTGCCAGCAGTTTATGGCCCTTTGGAAAACTGTTTTTT. The encoded protein is CASSLWPFGKLFF. The V gene is TRBV27, the J gene TRBJ1-4; D gene ambiguous. Trimming left V 1 base short and J 10 bases short, with 10 bases between. The CDR3 spans 13 residues. Germline values: CDR1 MNHEY, CDR2 SMNVEV (reference sequence).

The chain joins TRBV27 to TRBJ2-7; no clear D. CDR1 and CDR2 from the germline V gene are MNHEY and SMNVEV (reference sequence). Between the trimmed V and J ends, which lost 8 bases and 2 bases, there was a span of 13 bases. This CDR3 region has 13 residues. In DNA form, the CDR3 reads TGTGCCAGCTCTCCCGTCTTTACCTACGAGCAGTACTTC. Residues: CASSPVFTYEQYF.

The chain uses TRBV27 and TRBJ2-7, with a possible D match to TRBD2 (6 bases). Trimming took off 5 bases at V and 3 bases at J, with 14 bases between the two ends. CDR1 is MNHEY and CDR2 is SMNVEV in the germline V gene (reference sequence). The CDR3 consists of 14 residues. This CDR3 reads CASSPKGLHYEQYF. CDR3 bases: TGTGCCAGCAGTCCAAAGGGACTTCACTACGAGCAGTACTTC.

The chain has TRBV19 and TRBJ1-5, with D unclear. V dropped 5 bases and J dropped 5 bases, with 16 bases sitting between them. The CDR3 is made up of 15 amino acids. Germline CDR1 is LNHDA and CDR2 is SQIVND (reference sequence). This chain's CDR3 is CASSFSEQRDQPQHF. The CDR3 DNA sequence: TGTGCCAGTAGTTTCTCCGAGCAGCGGGATCAGCCCCAGCATTTT.

This sequence joins TRBV27 and TRBJ2-7; weak D call: TRBD1 (6 bases). Germline assignment: CDR1 MNHEY and CDR2 SMNVEV (reference sequence). The V end was cut by 6 bases, the J end by 6 bases, with 18 bases between. The CDR3 totals 14 residues. The CDR3 spells CASSPAGDNGEQYF. The CDR3 nucleotides read TGTGCCAGCAGCCCCGCAGGGGACAATGGCGAGCAGTACTTC.

This clonotype occurred once. This chain joins TRBV11-2 and TRBJ2-5; no clear D gene. V shed 4 bases and J shed 2 bases, with 14 bases lying between them. CDR1 SGHAT and CDR2 FQNNGV come from the germline V gene. This CDR3 has 15 residues. The CDR3 nucleotides are TGTGCCAGCAGCTCTCGTGACTGGGTACAAGAGACCCAGTACTTC. This gives the protein CASSSRDWVQETQYF.

This clonotype appeared a single time. The CDR3 protein is CASSLAGQGYNEQFF. The CDR3 DNA is TGTGCCAGCAGTTTAGCGGGACAGGGATACAATGAGCAGTTCTTC. This sequence joins TRBV12-3 or TRBV12-4 and TRBJ2-1; 9 bases are shared with TRBD1. This CDR3 region has 15 residues. J lost 4 bases, V lost 0 bases, and 1 base had no gene match.

V usage is TRBV5-6 and J usage is TRBJ1-1; D gene unclear. This CDR3 has 14 amino acids. Germline V gene sequence: CDR1 SGHDT, CDR2 YYEEEE. Between the trimmed V and J ends, which lost 0 bases and 1 base, there was a span of 7 bases. The CDR3 DNA follows: TGTGCCAGCAGCTTGGCCAGCAAGAACACTGAAGCTTTCTTT. This codes for CASSLASKNTEAFF.

V is TRBV20-1 and J is TRBJ2-1; D may correspond to TRBD1 or TRBD2 (5 bases each). The germline gives CDR1 DFQATT, CDR2 SNEGSKA (reference sequence). This CDR3 region has 13 residues. Trimming removed 1 base from V and 9 bases from J, with 13 bases in between. In DNA, the CDR3 is TGCAGTGCTAGAGGGGGGAGATGGGGTGAGCAGTTCTTC. The encoded protein is CSARGGRWGEQFF.

The chain couples TRBV9 to TRBJ1-4; a weak D match, TRBD1 (6 bases). CDR3 length: 14 residues. Trimming pared 5 bases from V and 4 bases from J, leaving 12 bases between. The germline V gene has CDR1 SGDLS and CDR2 YYNGEE. CDR3 region: CASSTGQYNEKLFF. As DNA, the CDR3 is TGTGCCAGCAGTACCGGACAGTATAATGAAAAACTGTTTTTT.

The chain couples TRBV14 to TRBJ1-2; D remains ambiguous. This CDR3 has 16 amino acids. The V and J ends lost 0 bases and 3 bases respectively, with 14 bases between them. CDR1 SGHDN and CDR2 FVKESK come from the germline V gene. The CDR3 spells CASSQDYYGGYYGYTF. The CDR3, as DNA: TGTGCCAGCAGCCAAGATTACTACGGCGGATACTATGGCTACACCTTC.

The chain uses TRBV19 and TRBJ2-7; 7 bases match TRBD1. The CDR3 is 15 amino acids. In germline, CDR1 is LNHDA, CDR2 SQIVND (reference sequence). The ends lost 3 bases at V and 4 bases at J; junction bases unmatched: 9. CDR3 in amino acids: CASSISGTDDYEQYF. CDR3 coding DNA: TGTGCCAGTAGTATCTCCGGGACAGATGATTACGAGCAGTACTTC. The full variable domain, with the rest looked up from reference TRBV19 and TRBJ2-7, is DGGITQSPKYLFRKEGQNVTLSCEQNLNHDAMYWYRQDPGQGLRLIYYSQIVNDFQKGDIAEGYSVSREKKESFPLTVTSAQKNPTAFYLCASSISGTDDYEQYFGPGTRLTVT.

The chain is built from TRBV13 and TRBJ1-4; D remains unclear. With 6 bases removed from V and 11 bases from J, the gap between germline ends came to 13 bases. CDR3 length: 12 amino acids. Germline V lookup: CDR1 PRHDT, CDR2 FYEKMQ (reference sequence). CDR3 residues: CASSYLGWKLFF. The CDR3 DNA sequence: TGTGCCAGCAGTTATCTAGGGTGGAAACTGTTTTTT.

The chain links TRBV11-2 to TRBJ2-7; a weak D match, TRBD1 (5 bases). The V and J ends lost 0 bases and 3 bases respectively, with 15 bases between them. There are 16 residues in the CDR3. Germline assignment: CDR1 SGHAT and CDR2 FQNNGV. The DNA for the CDR3 is TGTGCCAGCAGCTTAGAATCTGAAGCAGGGCGCTACGAGCAGTACTTC. Translated, it gives CASSLESEAGRYEQYF.

This rearrangement joins TRBV12-3 or TRBV12-4 to TRBJ2-1, with D perhaps matching TRBD2 (6 bases). CDR3 length: 14 amino acids. Trimming stripped 3 bases from V and 8 bases from J, with 14 bases between. CDR3 DNA sequence: TGTGCCAGCAGTTTCCTAGCGATGGTCGATGAGCAGTTCTTC. Translated: CASSFLAMVDEQFF.

The chain links TRBV13 to TRBJ2-7; D ambiguous. The V end was cut by 5 bases, the J end by 2 bases, with 4 bases between. CDR3 length equals 11 residues. The germline gives CDR1 PRHDT, CDR2 FYEKMQ (reference sequence). In nucleotides, the CDR3 is TGTGCCAGCAGCGCCCCCTACGAGCAGTACTTC. Translation gives CASSAPYEQYF. Complete variable domain (other parts from reference TRBV13 and TRBJ2-7): AAGVIQSPRHLIKEKRETATLKCYPIPRHDTVYWYQQGPGQDPQFLISFYEKMQSDKGSIPDRFSAQQFSDYHSELNMSSLELGDSALYFCASSAPYEQYFGPGTRLTVT.

The J gene is TRBJ2-2, the V gene TRBV9; 7 nucleotides align to TRBD2. Germline-derived CDR1 and CDR2 are SGDLS and YYNGEE. The CDR3 has 16 amino acids. The J segment lost 5 bases and the V segment lost 0 bases, leaving 7 bases of the junction unmatched. The CDR3 coding sequence is TGTGCCAGCAGCGTAGACACGGGCGGGGGTACCGGGGAGCTGTTTTTT. It is translated as CASSVDTGGGTGELFF. Looking up the rest from reference TRBV9 and TRBJ2-2 gives the full variable domain: DSGVTQTPKHLITATGQRVTLRCSPRSGDLSVYWYQQSLDQGLQFLIQYYNGEERAKGNILERFSAQQFPDLHSELNLSSLELGDSALYFCASSVDTGGGTGELFFGEGSRLTVL.

Only one count was recorded for this clonotype. As DNA, the CDR3 is TGCGCCAGCAGCTTCGGGACAGCCAACTACGAGCAGTACTTC. Its protein is CASSFGTANYEQYF. This rearrangement joins TRBV5-1 to TRBJ2-7; TRBD1 agrees at 7 bases. CDR1 is SGHRS, CDR2 YFSETQ, per germline. The CDR3 loop spans 14 amino acids. V was pared by 2 bases and J by 3 bases, with 5 bases of the junction left unmatched.

The chain combines TRBV12-3 or TRBV12-4 with TRBJ2-5; TRBD2 might be the D (6 bases). CDR3 length equals 15 residues. V lost 4 bases and J 2 bases, leaving 14 bases between the germline ends. DNA of the CDR3: TGTGCCAGCAGTTATCGAGGGAGGACTCAAGAGACCCAGTACTTC. The encoded protein is CASSYRGRTQETQYF.

The chain is built from TRBV6-1 and TRBJ2-7, with D unclear. V was trimmed by 2 bases and J by 6 bases, leaving 23 bases between them. Germline V gene data show CDR1 as MNHNS and CDR2 as SASEGT. The CDR3 loop spans 17 amino acids. The CDR3 DNA follows: TGTGCCAGCAGTGAACAGAAGGTAATAGGTAACCGACTCGAGCAGTACTTC. This codes for CASSEQKVIGNRLEQYF.

This clonotype occurred a few times. This chain links TRBV15 with TRBJ2-7, with 8 bases lining up with TRBD1. The trim removed 6 bases at V and 4 bases at J, leaving 17 bases unmatched. There are 17 residues in the CDR3. Germline V CDR1 and CDR2: LNHNV, YYDKDF (reference sequence). CDR3 DNA: TGTGCCACCAGTGCTAACCCTGGACAGGGAGAAGGGTACGAGCAGTACTTC. This sequence encodes CATSANPGQGEGYEQYF.